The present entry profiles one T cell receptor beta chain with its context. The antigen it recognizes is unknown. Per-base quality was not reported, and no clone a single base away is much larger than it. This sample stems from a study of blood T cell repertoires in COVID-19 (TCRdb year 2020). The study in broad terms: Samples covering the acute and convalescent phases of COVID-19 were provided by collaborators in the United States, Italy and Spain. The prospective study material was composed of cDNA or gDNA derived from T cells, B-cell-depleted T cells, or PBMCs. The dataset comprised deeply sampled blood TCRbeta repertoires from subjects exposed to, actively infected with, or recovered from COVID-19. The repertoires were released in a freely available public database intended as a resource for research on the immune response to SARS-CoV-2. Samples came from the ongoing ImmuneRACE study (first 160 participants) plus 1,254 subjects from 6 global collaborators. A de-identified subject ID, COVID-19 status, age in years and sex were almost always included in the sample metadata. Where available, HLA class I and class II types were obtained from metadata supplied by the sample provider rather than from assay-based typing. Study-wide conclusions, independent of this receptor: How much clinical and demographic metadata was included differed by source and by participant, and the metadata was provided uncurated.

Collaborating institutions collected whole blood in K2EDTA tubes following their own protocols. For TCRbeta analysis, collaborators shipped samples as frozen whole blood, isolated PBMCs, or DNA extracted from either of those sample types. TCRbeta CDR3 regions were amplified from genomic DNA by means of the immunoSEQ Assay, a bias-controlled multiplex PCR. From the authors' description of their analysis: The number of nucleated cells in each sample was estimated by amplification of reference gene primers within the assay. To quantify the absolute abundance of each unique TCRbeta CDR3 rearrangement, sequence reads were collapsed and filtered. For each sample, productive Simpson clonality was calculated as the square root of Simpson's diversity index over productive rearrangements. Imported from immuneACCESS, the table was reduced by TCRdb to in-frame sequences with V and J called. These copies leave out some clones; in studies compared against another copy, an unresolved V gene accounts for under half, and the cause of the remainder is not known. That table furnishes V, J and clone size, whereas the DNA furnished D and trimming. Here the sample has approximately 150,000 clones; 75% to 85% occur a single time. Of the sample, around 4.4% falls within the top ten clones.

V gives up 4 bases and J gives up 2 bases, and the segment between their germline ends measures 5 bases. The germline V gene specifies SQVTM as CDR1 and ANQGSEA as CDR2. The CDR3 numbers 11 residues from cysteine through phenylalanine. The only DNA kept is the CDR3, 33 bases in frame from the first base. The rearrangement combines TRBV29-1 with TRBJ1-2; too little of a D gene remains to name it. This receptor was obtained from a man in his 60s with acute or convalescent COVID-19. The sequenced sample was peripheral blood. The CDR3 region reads CSVGQNYGYTF. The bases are TGCAGCGTTGGGCAGAACTATGGCTACACCTTC.